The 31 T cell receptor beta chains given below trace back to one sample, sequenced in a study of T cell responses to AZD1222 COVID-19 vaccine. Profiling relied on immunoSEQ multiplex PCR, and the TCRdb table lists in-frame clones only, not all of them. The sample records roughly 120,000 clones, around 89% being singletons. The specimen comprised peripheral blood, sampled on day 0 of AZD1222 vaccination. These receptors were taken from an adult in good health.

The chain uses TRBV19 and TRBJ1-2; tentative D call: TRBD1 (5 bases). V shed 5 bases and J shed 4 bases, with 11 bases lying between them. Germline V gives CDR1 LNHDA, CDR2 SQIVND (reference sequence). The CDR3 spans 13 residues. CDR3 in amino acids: CASSRGNGYGYTF. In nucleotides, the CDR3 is TGTGCCAGTAGTCGGGGGAACGGCTATGGCTACACCTTC.

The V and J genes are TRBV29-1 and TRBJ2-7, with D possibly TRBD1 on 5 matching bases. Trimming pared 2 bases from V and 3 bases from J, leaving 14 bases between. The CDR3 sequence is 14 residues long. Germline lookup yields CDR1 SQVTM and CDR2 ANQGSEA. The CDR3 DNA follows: TGCAGCGTTGAACAGCAGGGCACCCTCTACGAGCAGTACTTC. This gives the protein CSVEQQGTLYEQYF.

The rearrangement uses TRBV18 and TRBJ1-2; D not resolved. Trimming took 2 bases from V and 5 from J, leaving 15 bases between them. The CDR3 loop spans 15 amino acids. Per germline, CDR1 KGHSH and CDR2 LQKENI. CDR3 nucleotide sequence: TGTGCCAGCTCACCAGCTGTTGGGGTGGAGTATGGCTACACCTTC. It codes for CASSPAVGVEYGYTF.

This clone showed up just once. The CDR3 region is CASSERLAGEQYF. CDR3 nucleotide sequence: TGTGCCAGCAGTGAACGCCTAGCGGGAGAGCAGTACTTC. This sequence joins TRBV6-1 and TRBJ2-7; 9 nucleotides match TRBD2. CDR3 length equals 13 residues. Germline-derived CDR1 and CDR2 are MNHNS and SASEGT. V was pared by 2 bases and J by 7 bases, with 3 bases of the junction left unmatched.

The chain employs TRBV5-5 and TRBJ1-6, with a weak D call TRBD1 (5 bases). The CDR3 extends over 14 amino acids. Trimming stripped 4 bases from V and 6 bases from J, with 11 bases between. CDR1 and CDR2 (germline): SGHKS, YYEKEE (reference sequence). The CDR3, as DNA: TGTGCCAGCAGCACCGGGACGAGTAATTCACCCCTCCACTTT. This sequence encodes CASSTGTSNSPLHF.

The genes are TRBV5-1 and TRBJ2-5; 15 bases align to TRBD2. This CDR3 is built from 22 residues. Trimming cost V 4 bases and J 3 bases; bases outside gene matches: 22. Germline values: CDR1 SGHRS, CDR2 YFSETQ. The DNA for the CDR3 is TGCGCCAGCAGCGTTCTTACCGGGACTAGCGGGAGGTACAACGCCTTTAAAGAGACCCAGTACTTC. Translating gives CASSVLTGTSGRYNAFKETQYF.

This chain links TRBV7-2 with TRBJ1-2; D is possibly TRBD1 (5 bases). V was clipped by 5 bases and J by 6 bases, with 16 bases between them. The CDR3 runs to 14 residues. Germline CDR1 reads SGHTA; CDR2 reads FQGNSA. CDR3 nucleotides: TGTGCCAGCAGCCCCACAAGGCAGGGAAATGGCTACACCTTC. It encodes CASSPTRQGNGYTF.

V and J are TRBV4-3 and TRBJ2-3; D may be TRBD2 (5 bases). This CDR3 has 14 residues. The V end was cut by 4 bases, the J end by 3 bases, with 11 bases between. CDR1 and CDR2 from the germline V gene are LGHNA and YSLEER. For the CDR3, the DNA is TGCGCCAGCAGCCTGGGGTCGGGAACAGATACGCAGTATTTT. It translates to CASSLGSGTDTQYF.

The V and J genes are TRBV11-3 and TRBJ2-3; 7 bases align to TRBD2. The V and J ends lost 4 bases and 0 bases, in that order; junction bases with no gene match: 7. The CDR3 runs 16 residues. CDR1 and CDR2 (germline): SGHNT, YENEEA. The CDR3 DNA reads TGTGCCAGCAGCTCTACCCCGGGACTAAGCACAGATACGCAGTATTTT. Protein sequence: CASSSTPGLSTDTQYF.

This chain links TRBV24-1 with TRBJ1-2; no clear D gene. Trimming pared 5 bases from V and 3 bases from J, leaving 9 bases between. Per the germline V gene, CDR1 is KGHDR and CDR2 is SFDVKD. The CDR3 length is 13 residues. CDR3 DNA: TGTGCCACCAGTGGTCCGGGCTACTATGGCTACACCTTC. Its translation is CATSGPGYYGYTF.

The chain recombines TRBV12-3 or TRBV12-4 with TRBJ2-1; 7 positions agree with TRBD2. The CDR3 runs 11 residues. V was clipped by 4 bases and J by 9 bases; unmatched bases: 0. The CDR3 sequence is CASSWGGEQFF. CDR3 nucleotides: TGTGCCAGCAGTTGGGGGGGTGAGCAGTTCTTC.

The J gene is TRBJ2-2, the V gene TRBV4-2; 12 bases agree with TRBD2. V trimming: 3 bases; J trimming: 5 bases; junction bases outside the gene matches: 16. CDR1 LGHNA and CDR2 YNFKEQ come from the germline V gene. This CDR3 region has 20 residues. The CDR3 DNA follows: TGTGCCAGCAGCCATGGCGGTGCTAGCGGGAGGGCCAGTTGGACCGGGGAGCTGTTTTTT. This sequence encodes CASSHGGASGRASWTGELFF.

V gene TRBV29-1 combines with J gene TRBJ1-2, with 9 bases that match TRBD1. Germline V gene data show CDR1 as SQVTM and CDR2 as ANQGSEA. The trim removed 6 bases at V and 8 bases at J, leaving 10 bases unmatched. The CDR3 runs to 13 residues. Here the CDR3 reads CSVDRGTGRGYTF. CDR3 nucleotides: TGCAGCGTCGACAGGGGGACAGGGAGAGGCTACACCTTC.

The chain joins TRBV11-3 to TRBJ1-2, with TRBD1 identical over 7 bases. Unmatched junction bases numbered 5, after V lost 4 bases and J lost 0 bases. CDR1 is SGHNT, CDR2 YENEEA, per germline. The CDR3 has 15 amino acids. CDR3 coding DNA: TGTGCCAGCAGCTCCGGGACAGCTTCTAACTATGGCTACACCTTC. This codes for CASSSGTASNYGYTF.

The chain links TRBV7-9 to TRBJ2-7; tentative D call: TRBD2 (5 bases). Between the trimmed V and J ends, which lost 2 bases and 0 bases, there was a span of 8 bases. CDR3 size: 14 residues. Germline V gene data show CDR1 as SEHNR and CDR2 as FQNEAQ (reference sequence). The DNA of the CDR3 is TGTGCCAGCAGCTTATCGGGGATCTCCTACGAGCAGTACTTC. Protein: CASSLSGISYEQYF.

CDR3 in DNA: TGTGCCAGCAGCGCTACAGGGTCCGGGGGCTACACCTTC. It codes for CASSATGSGGYTF. V is TRBV7-9 and J is TRBJ1-2, with D possibly TRBD1 on 6 matching bases. The CDR3 has 13 residues. Germline V gene sequence: CDR1 SEHNR, CDR2 FQNEAQ (reference sequence). Trimming removed 5 bases at V and 8 bases at J, with 15 bases between.

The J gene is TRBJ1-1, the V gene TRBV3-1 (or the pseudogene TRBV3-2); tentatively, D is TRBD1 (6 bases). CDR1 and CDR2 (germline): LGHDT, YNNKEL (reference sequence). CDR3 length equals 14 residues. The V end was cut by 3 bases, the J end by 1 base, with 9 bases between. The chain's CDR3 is CASSQGARNTEAFF. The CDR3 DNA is TGTGCCAGCAGCCAGGGGGCGCGGAACACTGAAGCTTTCTTT.

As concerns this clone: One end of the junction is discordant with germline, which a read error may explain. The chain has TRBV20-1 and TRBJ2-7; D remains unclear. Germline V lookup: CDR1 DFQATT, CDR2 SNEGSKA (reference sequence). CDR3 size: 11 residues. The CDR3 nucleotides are TGCAGTGCTAGAGATGCCGTCGTGGGTAGGTTC. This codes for CSARDAVVGRF.

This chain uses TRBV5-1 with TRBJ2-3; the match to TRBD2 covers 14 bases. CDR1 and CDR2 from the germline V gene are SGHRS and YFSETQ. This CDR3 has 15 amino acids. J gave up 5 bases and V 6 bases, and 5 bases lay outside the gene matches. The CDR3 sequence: CASNHGTSGGDTQYF. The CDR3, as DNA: TGCGCCAGCAATCACGGGACTAGCGGGGGAGATACGCAGTATTTT.

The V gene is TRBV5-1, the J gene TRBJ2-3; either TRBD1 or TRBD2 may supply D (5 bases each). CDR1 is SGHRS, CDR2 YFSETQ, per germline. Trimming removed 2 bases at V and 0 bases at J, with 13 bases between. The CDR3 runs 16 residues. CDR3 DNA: TGCGCCAGCAGCTTAGGGGTAGCGCAGAGCACAGATACGCAGTATTTT. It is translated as CASSLGVAQSTDTQYF.

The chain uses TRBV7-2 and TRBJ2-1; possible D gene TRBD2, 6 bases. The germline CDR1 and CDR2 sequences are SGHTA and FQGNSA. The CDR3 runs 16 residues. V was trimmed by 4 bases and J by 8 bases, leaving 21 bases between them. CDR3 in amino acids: CASSSTPRGKPHEQFF. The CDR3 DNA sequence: TGTGCCAGCAGCTCTACCCCCCGGGGGAAGCCCCATGAGCAGTTCTTC.

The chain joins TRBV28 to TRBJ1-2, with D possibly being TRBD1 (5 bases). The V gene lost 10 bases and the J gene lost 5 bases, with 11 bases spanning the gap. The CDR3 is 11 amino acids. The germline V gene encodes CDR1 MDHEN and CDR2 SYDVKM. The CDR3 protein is CATAGGYGYTF. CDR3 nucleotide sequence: TGTGCCACCGCGGGGGGATATGGCTACACCTTC.

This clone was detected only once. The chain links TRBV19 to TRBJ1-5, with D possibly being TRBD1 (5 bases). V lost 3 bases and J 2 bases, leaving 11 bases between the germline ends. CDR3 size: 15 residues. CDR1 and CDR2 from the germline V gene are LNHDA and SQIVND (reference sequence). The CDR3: CASSMGGEGNQPQHF. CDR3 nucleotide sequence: TGTGCCAGTAGTATGGGGGGGGAGGGCAATCAGCCCCAGCATTTT.

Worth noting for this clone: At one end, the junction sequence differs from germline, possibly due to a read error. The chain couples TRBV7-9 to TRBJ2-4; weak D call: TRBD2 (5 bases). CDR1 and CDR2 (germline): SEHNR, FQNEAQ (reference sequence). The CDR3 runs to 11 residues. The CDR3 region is CASSLGDELNF. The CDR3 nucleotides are TGTGCCAGCTCCCTCGGGGATGAACTGAACTTC.

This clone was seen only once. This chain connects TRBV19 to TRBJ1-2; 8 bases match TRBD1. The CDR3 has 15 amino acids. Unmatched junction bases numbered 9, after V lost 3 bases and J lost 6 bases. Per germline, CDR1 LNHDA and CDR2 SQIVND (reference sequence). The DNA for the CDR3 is TGTGCCAGTAGTATTGCGACAGACAGGGGCCATGGCTACACCTTC. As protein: CASSIATDRGHGYTF. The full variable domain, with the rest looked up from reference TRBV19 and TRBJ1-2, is DGGITQSPKYLFRKEGQNVTLSCEQNLNHDAMYWYRQDPGQGLRLIYYSQIVNDFQKGDIAEGYSVSREKKESFPLTVTSAQKNPTAFYLCASSIATDRGHGYTFGSGTRLTVV.

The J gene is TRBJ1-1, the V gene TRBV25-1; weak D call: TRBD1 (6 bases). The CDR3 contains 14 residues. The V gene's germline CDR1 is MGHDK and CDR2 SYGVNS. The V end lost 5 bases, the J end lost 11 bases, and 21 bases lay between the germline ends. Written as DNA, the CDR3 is TGTGCCAGCAGTCTGACAGGTAGCGGGGCTACTGCTTTCTTT. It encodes CASSLTGSGATAFF.

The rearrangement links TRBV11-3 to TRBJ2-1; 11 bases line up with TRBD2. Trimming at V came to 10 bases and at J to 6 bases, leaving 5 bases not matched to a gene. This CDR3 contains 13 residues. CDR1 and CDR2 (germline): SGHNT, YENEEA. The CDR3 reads CAIGTSGTNEQFF. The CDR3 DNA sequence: TGTGCCATCGGGACTAGCGGAACCAATGAGCAGTTCTTC.

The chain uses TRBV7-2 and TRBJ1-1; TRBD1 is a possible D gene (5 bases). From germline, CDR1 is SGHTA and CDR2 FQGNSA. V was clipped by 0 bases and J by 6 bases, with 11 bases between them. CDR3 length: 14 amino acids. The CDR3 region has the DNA TGTGCCAGCAGCTTAGCTAGCAGGGTGGCTGAAGCTTTCTTT. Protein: CASSLASRVAEAFF. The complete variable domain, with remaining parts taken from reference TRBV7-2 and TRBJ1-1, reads GAGVSQSPSNKVTEKGKDVELRCDPISGHTALYWYRQSLGQGLEFLIYFQGNSAPDKSGLPSDRFSAERTGGSVSTLTIQRTQQEDSAVYLCASSLASRVAEAFFGQGTRLTVV.

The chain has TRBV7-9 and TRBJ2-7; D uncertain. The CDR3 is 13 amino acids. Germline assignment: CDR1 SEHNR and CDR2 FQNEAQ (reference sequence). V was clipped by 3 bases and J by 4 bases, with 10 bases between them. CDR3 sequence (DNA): TGTGCCAGCAGCTTGAACACCAAATACGAGCAGTACTTC. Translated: CASSLNTKYEQYF.

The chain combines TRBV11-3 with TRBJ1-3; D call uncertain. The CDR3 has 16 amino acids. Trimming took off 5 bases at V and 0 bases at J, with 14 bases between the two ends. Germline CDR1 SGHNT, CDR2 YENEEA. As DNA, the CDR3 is TGTGCCAGCAGCCGCATGACGGGGATCTCTGGAAACACCATATATTTT. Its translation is CASSRMTGISGNTIYF.

CDR3 loop: CASSLSAGWGEEQYF. Written as DNA, the CDR3 is TGTGCCAGCAGTTTATCGGCTGGGTGGGGGGAGGAGCAGTACTTC. The chain carries TRBV28 and TRBJ2-7, with D perhaps TRBD2 (6 bases). CDR3 size: 15 residues. CDR1 MDHEN and CDR2 SYDVKM come from the germline V gene. Trimming left V 1 base short and J 7 bases short, with 17 bases between.